These 26 T cell receptor beta chains came from one sample sequenced in a study of post-analysis software for immune sequencing data. Sequencing libraries made from TCR beta cDNA carried unique molecular identifiers. MiXCR, applied by TCRdb to the PCR reads, yields one record per CDR3 protein. This table holds roughly 620,000 distinct CDR3 sequences, roughly 46% found once. Overall study findings and caveats: Patients used roughly five TRBV segments, including TRBV5-6, TRBV5-1 and TRBV20-1, more often than controls.

No antigen has been identified for these receptors. Sequenced material: blood. The receptor source for this set is a girl aged 5 to 17 with multiple sclerosis.

This clonotype was picked up a small number of times. This chain connects TRBV4-1 to TRBJ1-2, with D uncertain. This CDR3 comprises 15 residues. Germline values: CDR1 MGHRA, CDR2 YSYEKL. V lost 1 base and J 3 bases, leaving 12 bases between the germline ends. In DNA form, the CDR3 reads TGCGCCAGCAGCCAAGGTGGTCAGGTTGACTATGGCTACACCTTC. It translates to CASSQGGQVDYGYTF.

The genes are TRBV12-3 or TRBV12-4 and TRBJ2-7, with D tentatively TRBD1 (6 bases). V was clipped by 11 bases and J by 2 bases, with 16 bases between them. CDR3 length: 13 amino acids. CDR3 nucleotide sequence: TGTGCCGGCACTCCGGGACACACCTACGAGCAGTACTTC. Translation gives CAGTPGHTYEQYF.

The gene calls are TRBV10-3 and TRBJ2-5; D is perhaps TRBD1 or TRBD2 (5 bases each). Trimming took 11 bases from V and 11 from J, leaving 24 bases between them. Germline-derived CDR1 and CDR2 are ENHRY and SYGVKD. The CDR3 sequence is 13 residues long. The CDR3 protein is CASRDQGYNEQYF. The CDR3 DNA is TGTGCCTCTCGGGATCAGGGCTACAATGAGCAGTACTTC.

The V call is TRBV25-1, the J call TRBJ1-2, with a possible D match to TRBD1 (6 bases). The CDR3 has 13 amino acids. Trimming removed 4 bases from V and 4 bases from J, with 10 bases in between. The germline V gene has CDR1 MGHDK and CDR2 SYGVNS. The CDR3 DNA reads TGTGCCAGCAGTGGCCCAGGGGTCTATGGCTACACCTTC. Translation gives CASSGPGVYGYTF.

This clonotype was detected a few times. The genes are TRBV7-9 and TRBJ2-3; D ambiguous. The germline V gene encodes CDR1 SEHNR and CDR2 FQNEAQ (reference sequence). This CDR3 contains 12 residues. Trimming pared 7 bases from V and 4 bases from J, leaving 9 bases between. The CDR3, as DNA: TGTGCCAGCATCTCGCAGGCAGATACGCAGTATTTT. Amino acids: CASISQADTQYF.

V is TRBV29-1 and J is TRBJ2-7; maybe TRBD1 (6 bases). Trimming stripped 4 bases from V and 2 bases from J, with 12 bases between. CDR1 and CDR2 (germline): SQVTM, ANQGSEA. The CDR3 extends over 13 amino acids. CDR3 DNA sequence: TGCAGCGTTGTAGACAGGTTAACCTACGAGCAGTACTTC. Encoded protein: CSVVDRLTYEQYF.

This clonotype was seen only a few times. The chain links TRBV3-1 to TRBJ2-7; no firm D call. The V gene lost 2 bases and the J gene lost 0 bases, with 8 bases spanning the gap. The CDR3 is made up of 14 amino acids. Germline V CDR1 and CDR2: LGHDT, YNNKEL (reference sequence). The CDR3 spells CASSQRVNSYEQYF. CDR3 DNA: TGTGCCAGCAGCCAAAGGGTCAACTCCTACGAGCAGTACTTC.

This clonotype has a handful of counts. The chain combines TRBV7-2 with TRBJ1-5; D is unclear. The germline CDR1 and CDR2 sequences are SGHTA and FQGNSA. The CDR3 length is 13 residues. With 2 bases removed from V and 3 bases from J, the gap between germline ends came to 5 bases. CDR3: CASSLFYNQPQHF. CDR3 bases: TGTGCCAGCAGCTTATTCTACAATCAGCCCCAGCATTTT.

The sample holds a few counts of this clonotype. This chain uses TRBV21-1 with TRBJ1-1; the D segment call TRBD1 is taken from the table without a DNA check. TRBV21-1 is an annotated pseudogene. This CDR3 comprises 17 residues. The CDR3 bases are TGTGCCAGCAGCAAAGAAAGGACCGGGACAGGGGGCTCTGAAGCTTTCTTT. It translates to CASSKERTGTGGSEAFF.

The V call is TRBV12-3 or TRBV12-4, the J call TRBJ1-2, with 7 positions matching TRBD1. Unmatched junction bases numbered 7, after V lost 6 bases and J lost 0 bases. The CDR3 extends over 15 amino acids. The CDR3 bases are TGTGCCAGCAGCGGGACAGCACTAGCTAACTATGGCTACACCTTC. Its translation is CASSGTALANYGYTF.

This clonotype was observed at least ten times. Being one base from a much bigger clone, this may be a read error. The CDR3 loop reads CASSQEGSGTAYEQYF. The CDR3 nucleotides read TGCGCCAGCAGCCAAGAGGGTTCCGGGACAGCCTACGAGCAGTACTTC. The V and J genes are TRBV4-1 and TRBJ2-7; 7 positions agree with TRBD1. The CDR3 has 16 residues. Per germline, CDR1 MGHRA and CDR2 YSYEKL. J was trimmed by 2 bases and V by 0 bases; bases with no gene match: 7.

On this clonotype itself: One base away lies a much larger clone, so this may be a sequencing read error. This CDR3 is missing its conserved last phenylalanine or tryptophan, likely due to a read error. This chain uses TRBV29-1 with TRBJ2-5, with a tentative D call TRBD2 (6 bases). The germline V gene has CDR1 SQVTM and CDR2 ANQGSEA. Trimming shortened V by 1 base and J by 2 bases, and 8 bases separated the two germline ends. This CDR3 spans 13 amino acids. Here the CDR3 DNA reads TGCAGCGTTGAAGCAGGAGGGCAAGAGACCCAGTACTGC. Its translation is CSVEAGGQETQYC.

The rearrangement links TRBV5-1 to TRBJ1-2; weak D call: TRBD1 (6 bases). Trimming took 6 bases from V and 3 from J, leaving 18 bases between them. This CDR3 is built from 15 residues. The germline gives CDR1 SGHRS, CDR2 YFSETQ. CDR3 sequence: CASKRDTQRDYGYTF. CDR3 in DNA: TGCGCCAGCAAGAGGGACACCCAACGGGACTATGGCTACACCTTC.

The chain links TRBV7-9 to TRBJ2-3; D tentatively reads TRBD1 or TRBD2 (6 bases each). Trimming cost V 3 bases and J 2 bases, with 12 bases left between them. This CDR3 is 15 amino acids long. CDR1 is SEHNR and CDR2 is FQNEAQ in the germline V gene (reference sequence). Here the CDR3 DNA reads TGTGCCAGCAGCTTCGCCCGGGGGCACACAGATACGCAGTATTTT. Its translation is CASSFARGHTDTQYF.

The rearrangement joins TRBV11-1 to TRBJ1-2; D unclear. CDR1 SGHAT and CDR2 FQDESV come from the germline V gene (reference sequence). This CDR3 is built from 13 residues. The V end lost 5 bases, the J end lost 2 bases, and 9 bases lay between the germline ends. The CDR3 nucleotides are TGTGCCAGCAGCCCTACGAACAACTATGGCTACACCTTC. It encodes CASSPTNNYGYTF.

This chain links TRBV2 with TRBJ1-2; D unclear. The germline V gene encodes CDR1 SNHLY and CDR2 FYNNEI. Deletions cut 5 bases from V and 2 bases from J, with 12 bases between. There are 14 residues in the CDR3. The CDR3 loop is CASSQMGRNYGYTF. For the CDR3, the DNA is TGTGCCAGCAGTCAGATGGGCAGGAACTATGGCTACACCTTC.

Only one count was recorded for this clonotype. The CDR3 region is CASSFSLTSGAYEQYF. The CDR3 DNA reads as TGTGCCAGCAGTTTCTCCCTTACTAGCGGGGCTTACGAGCAGTACTTC. The chain has TRBV12-3 or TRBV12-4 and TRBJ2-4; 10 bases are shared with TRBD2. The end of the DNA is better explained by TRBJ2-7, so the J call may be wrong. The CDR3 runs 16 residues.

This clonotype was seen a single time. V gene TRBV7-2 combines with J gene TRBJ1-1, with 10 bases aligning to TRBD1. The CDR3 length is 15 residues. J gave up 12 bases and V 1 base, and 11 bases lay outside the gene matches. Germline assignment: CDR1 SGHTA and CDR2 FQGNSA. The CDR3 sequence: CASSLGVTGGALTFF. DNA for the CDR3: TGTGCCAGCAGCTTAGGGGTGACAGGGGGCGCGTTAACTTTCTTT.

This clonotype came up once. The DNA for the CDR3 is TGTGCCAGCAGCTTCCCTCCAGCATACAATGAGCAGTTCTTC. It yields the protein CASSFPPAYNEQFF. J is TRBJ2-1 and V is TRBV7-2; D is undetermined. The CDR3 extends over 14 amino acids. Trimming shortened V by 3 bases and J by 4 bases, and 10 bases separated the two germline ends. Germline CDR1 reads SGHTA; CDR2 reads FQGNSA.

Only a few counts were recorded for this clonotype. This rearrangement joins TRBV3-1 to TRBJ2-7; no clear D gene. V lost 4 bases and J lost 4, with 11 bases in between. The CDR3 covers 13 residues. Germline V gene data show CDR1 as LGHDT and CDR2 as YNNKEL (reference sequence). The DNA of the CDR3 is TGTGCCAGCAGCCGCCGACACCTATACGAGCAGTACTTC. Protein product: CASSRRHLYEQYF.

Only a few counts were recorded for this clonotype. The V gene is TRBV27, the J gene TRBJ1-2; weak D call: TRBD1 (6 bases). Germline assignment: CDR1 MNHEY and CDR2 SMNVEV (reference sequence). V shed 0 bases and J shed 5 bases, with 10 bases lying between them. The CDR3 consists of 14 residues. CDR3 coding DNA: TGTGCCAGCAGTTTATCGGGGGCGGCATATGGCTACACCTTC. This sequence encodes CASSLSGAAYGYTF.

This clonotype was observed a few times. The genes are TRBV10-3 and TRBJ1-2, with no clear D. The V end lost 2 bases, the J end lost 5 bases, and 12 bases lay between the germline ends. The germline gives CDR1 ENHRY, CDR2 SYGVKD. The length of the CDR3 is 14 residues. Here the CDR3 DNA reads TGTGCCATCAGTGAGGGACCCTCGGGGTATGGCTACACCTTC. Residues: CAISEGPSGYGYTF.

This clonotype was picked up many times. CDR3 protein: CASGQTGTSGANVLTF. DNA of the CDR3: TGCGCCAGCGGACAAACAGGGACCTCTGGGGCCAACGTCCTGACTTTC. The chain links TRBV5-1 to TRBJ2-6; a weak D match, TRBD1 (6 bases). Trimming took off 7 bases at V and 0 bases at J, with 14 bases between the two ends. There are 16 residues in the CDR3. CDR1 SGHRS and CDR2 YFSETQ come from the germline V gene.

The V call is TRBV12-3 or TRBV12-4, the J call TRBJ1-1; 7 positions match TRBD1. J was trimmed by 4 bases and V by 6 bases; bases with no gene match: 14. CDR3 length equals 16 residues. CDR3 sequence reads: CASSFPRTGRATEAFF. As DNA, the CDR3 is TGTGCCAGCAGCTTCCCCCGGACAGGCAGGGCCACTGAAGCTTTCTTT.

This clonotype was observed a handful of times. This sequence joins TRBV6-5 and TRBJ2-7; TRBD1 aligns across 8 bases. The V gene end was trimmed by 4 bases and the J gene end by 5 bases; junction bases not matched to a gene: 4. Germline values: CDR1 MNHEY, CDR2 SVGAGI. The CDR3 length is 13 residues. The CDR3 nucleotides read TGTGCCAGCAGTTCGGACAGGGTCCACGAGCAGTACTTC. Its protein is CASSSDRVHEQYF.

With regard to this clonotype: The junction and the germline gene differ at one end; a read error may be behind it. The chain is built from TRBV7-2 and TRBJ2-1, with 7 nucleotides matching TRBD2. CDR1 SGHTA and CDR2 FQGNSA come from the germline V gene. This CDR3 comprises 16 residues. CDR3 protein: CANSQKVGLELNEQFF. The CDR3 DNA reads TGTGCCAACAGCCAAAAAGTCGGACTAGAGTTAAATGAGCAGTTCTTC. The entire variable domain, with the rest obtained from reference TRBV7-2 and TRBJ2-1, is as follows: GAGVSQSPSNKVTEKGKDVELRCDPISGHTALYWYRQSLGQGLEFLIYFQGNSAPDKSGLPSDRFSAERTGGSVSTLTIQRTQQEDSAVYLCANSQKVGLELNEQFFGPGTRLTVL.